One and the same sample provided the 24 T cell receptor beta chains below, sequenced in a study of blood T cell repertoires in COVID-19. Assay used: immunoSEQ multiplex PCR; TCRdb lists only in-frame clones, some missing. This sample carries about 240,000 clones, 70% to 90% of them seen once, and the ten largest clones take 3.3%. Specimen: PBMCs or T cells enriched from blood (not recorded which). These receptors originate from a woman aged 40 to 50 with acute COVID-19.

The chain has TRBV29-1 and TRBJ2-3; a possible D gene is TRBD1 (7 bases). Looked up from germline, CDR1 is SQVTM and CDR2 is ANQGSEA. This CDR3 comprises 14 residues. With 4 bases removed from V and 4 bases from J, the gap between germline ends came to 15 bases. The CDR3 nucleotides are TGCAGCGTTGCGGAGGGGGCAGGGGCAGATACGCAGTATTTT. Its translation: CSVAEGAGADTQYF.

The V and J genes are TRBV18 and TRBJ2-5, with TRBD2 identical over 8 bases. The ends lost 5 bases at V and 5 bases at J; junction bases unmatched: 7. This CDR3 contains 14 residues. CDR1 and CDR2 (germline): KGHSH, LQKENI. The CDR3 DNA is TGTGCCAGCTCAATTCAGCGGGAGAAGGAGACCCAGTACTTC. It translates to CASSIQREKETQYF.

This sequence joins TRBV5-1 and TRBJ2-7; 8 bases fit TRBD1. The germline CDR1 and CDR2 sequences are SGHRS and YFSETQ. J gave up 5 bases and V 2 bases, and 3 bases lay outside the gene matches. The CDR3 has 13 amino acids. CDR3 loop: CASSFQGANEQYF. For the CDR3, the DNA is TGCGCCAGCAGCTTCCAGGGGGCGAACGAGCAGTACTTC.

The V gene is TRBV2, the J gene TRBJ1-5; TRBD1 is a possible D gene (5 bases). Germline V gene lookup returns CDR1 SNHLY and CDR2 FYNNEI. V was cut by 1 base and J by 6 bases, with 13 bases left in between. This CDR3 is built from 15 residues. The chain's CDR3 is CASSEEQAMVQPQHF. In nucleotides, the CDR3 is TGTGCCAGCAGTGAAGAACAGGCGATGGTTCAGCCCCAGCATTTT.

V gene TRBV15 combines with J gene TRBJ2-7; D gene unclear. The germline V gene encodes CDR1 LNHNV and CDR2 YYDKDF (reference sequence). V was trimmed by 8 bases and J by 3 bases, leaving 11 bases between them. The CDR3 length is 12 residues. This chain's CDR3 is CATLGLLYEQYF. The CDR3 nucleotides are TGTGCCACCCTAGGTCTCCTCTACGAGCAGTACTTC.

In DNA, the CDR3 is TGTGCCAGCAGTCGCCAGGCAACTAATGAAAAACTGTTTTTT. Amino acid sequence: CASSRQATNEKLFF. The V and J genes are TRBV2 and TRBJ1-4; D gene unclear. Trimming took off 5 bases at V and 0 bases at J, with 7 bases between the two ends. The CDR3 has 14 residues. From germline, CDR1 is SNHLY and CDR2 FYNNEI.

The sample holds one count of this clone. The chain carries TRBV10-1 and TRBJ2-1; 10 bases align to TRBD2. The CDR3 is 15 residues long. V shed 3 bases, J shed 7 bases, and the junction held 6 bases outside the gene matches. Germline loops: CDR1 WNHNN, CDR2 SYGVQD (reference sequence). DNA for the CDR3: TGCGCCAGCAGTGATTCTAGCGGGAGCTTTAATGAGCAGTTCTTC. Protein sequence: CASSDSSGSFNEQFF.

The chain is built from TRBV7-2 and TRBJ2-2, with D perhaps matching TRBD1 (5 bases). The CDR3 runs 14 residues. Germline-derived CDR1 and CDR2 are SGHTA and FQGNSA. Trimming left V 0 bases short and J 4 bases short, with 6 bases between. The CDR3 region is CASSLAQGTGELFF. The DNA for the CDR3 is TGTGCCAGCAGCTTAGCTCAGGGCACCGGGGAGCTGTTTTTT.

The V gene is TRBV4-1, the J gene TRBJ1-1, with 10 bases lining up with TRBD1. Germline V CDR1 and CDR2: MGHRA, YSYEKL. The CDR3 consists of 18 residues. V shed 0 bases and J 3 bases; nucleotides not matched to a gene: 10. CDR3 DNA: TGCGCCAGCAGCCAAGATCCAGGGACAGGGGAGGCGGACACTGAAGCTTTCTTT. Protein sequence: CASSQDPGTGEADTEAFF.

CDR3 in DNA: TGTGCCAGCAGCTTAGAACTAGCGGGAGTCACCGGGGAGCTGTTTTTT. Its protein product is CASSLELAGVTGELFF. The chain employs TRBV11-3 and TRBJ2-2; TRBD2 agrees at 11 bases. In germline, CDR1 is SGHNT, CDR2 YENEEA. The CDR3 consists of 16 residues. Unmatched junction bases numbered 1, after V lost 0 bases and J lost 4 bases.

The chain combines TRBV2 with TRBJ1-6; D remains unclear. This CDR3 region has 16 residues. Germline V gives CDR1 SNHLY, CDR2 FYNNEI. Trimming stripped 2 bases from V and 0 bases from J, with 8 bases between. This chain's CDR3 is CASSELVSSYNSPLHF. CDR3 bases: TGTGCCAGCAGTGAATTGGTTAGCTCCTATAATTCACCCCTCCACTTT.

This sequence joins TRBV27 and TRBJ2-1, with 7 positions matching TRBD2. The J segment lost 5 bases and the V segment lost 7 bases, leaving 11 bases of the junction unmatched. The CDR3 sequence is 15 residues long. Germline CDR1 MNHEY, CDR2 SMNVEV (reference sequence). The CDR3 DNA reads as TGTGCCAGCAATAACGAACGGGAGGTTGACAATGAGCAGTTCTTC. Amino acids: CASNNEREVDNEQFF.

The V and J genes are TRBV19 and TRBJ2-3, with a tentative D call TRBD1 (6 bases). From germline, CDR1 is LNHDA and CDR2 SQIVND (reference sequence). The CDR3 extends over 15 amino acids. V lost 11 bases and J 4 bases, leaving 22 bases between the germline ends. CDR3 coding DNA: TGTGCCTCCTCAGGGGCCCTAGAGGGGGCAGATACGCAGTATTTT. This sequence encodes CASSGALEGADTQYF.

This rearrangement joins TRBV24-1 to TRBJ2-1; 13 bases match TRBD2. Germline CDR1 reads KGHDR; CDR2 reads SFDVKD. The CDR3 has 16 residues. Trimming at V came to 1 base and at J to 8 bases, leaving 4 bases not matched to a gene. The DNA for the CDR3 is TGTGCCACCAGTGATTTAACTAGCGGGAGGGCCGATGAGCAGTTCTTC. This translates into CATSDLTSGRADEQFF.

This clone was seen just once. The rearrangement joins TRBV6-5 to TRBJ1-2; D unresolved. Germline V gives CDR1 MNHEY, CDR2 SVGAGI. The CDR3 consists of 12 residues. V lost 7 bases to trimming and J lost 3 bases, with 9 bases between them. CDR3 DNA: TGTGCCAGCAAGGAGGGCGACTATGGCTACACCTTC. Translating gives CASKEGDYGYTF.

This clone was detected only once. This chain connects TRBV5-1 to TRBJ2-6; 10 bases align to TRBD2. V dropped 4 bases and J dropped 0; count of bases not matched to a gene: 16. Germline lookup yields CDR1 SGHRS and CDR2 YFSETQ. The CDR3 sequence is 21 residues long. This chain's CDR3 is CASSTGVASGSVLSGANVLTF. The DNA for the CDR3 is TGCGCCAGCAGCACTGGCGTGGCTAGCGGGAGCGTACTCTCTGGGGCCAACGTCCTGACTTTC. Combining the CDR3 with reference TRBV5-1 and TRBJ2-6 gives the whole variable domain KAGVTQTPRYLIKTRGQQVTLSCSPISGHRSVSWYQQTPGQGLQFLFEYFSETQRNKGNFPGRFSGRQFSNSRSEMNVSTLELGDSALYLCASSTGVASGSVLSGANVLTFGAGSRLTVL.

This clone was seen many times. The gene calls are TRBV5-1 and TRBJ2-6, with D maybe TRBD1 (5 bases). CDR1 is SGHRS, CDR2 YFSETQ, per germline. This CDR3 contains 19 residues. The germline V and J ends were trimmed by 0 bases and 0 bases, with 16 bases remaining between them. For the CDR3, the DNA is TGCGCCAGCAGCTTGGTTATCGGCAGGGTGAGCTCTGGGGCCAACGTCCTGACTTTC. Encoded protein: CASSLVIGRVSSGANVLTF.

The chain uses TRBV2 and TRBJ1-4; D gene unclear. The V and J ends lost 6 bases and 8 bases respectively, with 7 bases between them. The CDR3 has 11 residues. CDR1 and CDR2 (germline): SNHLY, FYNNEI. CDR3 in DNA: TGTGCCAGCAGCAGGAGGGAAAAACTGTTTTTT. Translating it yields CASSRREKLFF.

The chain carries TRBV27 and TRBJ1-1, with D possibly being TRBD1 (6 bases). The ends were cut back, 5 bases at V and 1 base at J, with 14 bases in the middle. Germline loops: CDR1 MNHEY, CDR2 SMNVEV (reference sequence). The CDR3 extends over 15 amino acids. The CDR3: CASSRAMTGNTEAFF. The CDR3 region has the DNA TGTGCCAGCAGTAGAGCAATGACAGGGAACACTGAAGCTTTCTTT.

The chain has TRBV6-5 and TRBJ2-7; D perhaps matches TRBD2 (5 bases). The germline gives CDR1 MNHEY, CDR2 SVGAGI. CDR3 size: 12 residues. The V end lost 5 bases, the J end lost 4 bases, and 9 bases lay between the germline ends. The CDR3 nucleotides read TGTGCCAGCAGTACTAGTTCGTACGAGCAGTACTTC. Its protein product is CASSTSSYEQYF.

Here the CDR3 reads CASSRNRGLETQYF. The CDR3 nucleotides are TGTGCCAGCAGCAGAAACAGGGGGCTAGAGACCCAGTACTTC. The chain recombines TRBV11-3 with TRBJ2-5; 9 bases map to TRBD1. Germline CDR1 and CDR2: SGHNT and YENEEA. Trimming at V came to 5 bases and at J to 4 bases, leaving 5 bases not matched to a gene. The CDR3 has 14 amino acids.

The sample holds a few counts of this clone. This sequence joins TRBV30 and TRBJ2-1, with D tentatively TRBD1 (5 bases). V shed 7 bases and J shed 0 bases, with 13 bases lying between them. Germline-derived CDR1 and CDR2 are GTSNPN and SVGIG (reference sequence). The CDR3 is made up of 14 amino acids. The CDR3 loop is CALLRQSSYNEQFF. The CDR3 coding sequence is TGTGCCTTACTACGACAGAGCTCCTACAATGAGCAGTTCTTC. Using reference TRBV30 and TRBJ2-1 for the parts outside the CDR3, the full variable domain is SQTIHQWPATLVQPVGSPLSLECTVEGTSNPNLYWYRQAAGRGLQLLFYSVGIGQISSEVPQNLSASRPQDRQFILSSKKLLLSDSGFYLCALLRQSSYNEQFFGPGTRLTVL.

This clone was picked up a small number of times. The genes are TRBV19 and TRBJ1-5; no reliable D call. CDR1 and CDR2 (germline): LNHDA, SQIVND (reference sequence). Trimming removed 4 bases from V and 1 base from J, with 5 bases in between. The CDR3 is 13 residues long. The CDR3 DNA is TGTGCCAGTAGTAGTCTCAGCAATCAGCCCCAGCATTTT. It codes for CASSSLSNQPQHF. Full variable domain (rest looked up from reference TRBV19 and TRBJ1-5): DGGITQSPKYLFRKEGQNVTLSCEQNLNHDAMYWYRQDPGQGLRLIYYSQIVNDFQKGDIAEGYSVSREKKESFPLTVTSAQKNPTAFYLCASSSLSNQPQHFGDGTRLSIL.

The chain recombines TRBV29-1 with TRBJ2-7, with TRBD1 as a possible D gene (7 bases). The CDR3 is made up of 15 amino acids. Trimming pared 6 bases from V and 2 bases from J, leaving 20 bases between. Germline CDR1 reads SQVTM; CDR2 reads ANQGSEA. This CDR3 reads CSVDGGDSGTYEQYF. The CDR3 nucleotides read TGCAGCGTCGACGGAGGGGACAGTGGAACCTACGAGCAGTACTTC.